Presented here are 19 T cell receptor beta chains from one specimen sequenced in a study of T-cell reconstitution after alpha-beta-depleted transplantation in children. The TCRbeta library incorporated unique molecular identifiers. Each CDR3 protein gets one entry after TCRdb re-called the PCR reads with MiXCR. The sample records about 420,000 distinct CDR3 sequences, around 15% being singletons. The sequenced sample was PBMCs, mostly from graft donor cells, obtained 360 days after TCRalphabeta/CD19-depleted stem cell transplant. These receptors were collected from a boy under two years old who had a stem cell transplant for Wiskott-Aldrich syndrome, so the T cells may come from the graft donor.

The chain employs TRBV6-2 or TRBV6-3 and TRBJ1-1, with a possible D match to TRBD1 (5 bases). The CDR3 has 16 residues. Per the germline V gene, CDR1 is MNHEY and CDR2 is SVGEGT. The germline V and J ends were trimmed by 0 bases and 2 bases, with 13 bases remaining between them. Written as DNA, the CDR3 is TGTGCCAGCAGTTACTCGAGGGGATTTTTTAACACTGAAGCTTTCTTT. Translated, it gives CASSYSRGFFNTEAFF.

This clonotype was detected only a few times. Here the CDR3 reads CASSYAPSGQGAYEQYF. CDR3 DNA: TGTGCCAGCAGTTACGCCCCGTCCGGACAGGGGGCCTACGAGCAGTACTTC. The chain employs TRBV6-5 and TRBJ2-7; 10 bases are a match to TRBD1. Germline trimming cut 2 bases from V and 2 bases from J; bases unmatched to any gene: 9. Germline V gene data show CDR1 as MNHEY and CDR2 as SVGAGI. The CDR3 length is 17 residues.

The CDR3 coding sequence is TGCAGTGCTAGGTCCCAGGGCCCGTCCACAGATACGCAGTATTTT. Translating gives CSARSQGPSTDTQYF. The chain joins TRBV20-1 to TRBJ2-3, with D tentatively TRBD1 (5 bases). Germline values: CDR1 DFQATT, CDR2 SNEGSKA (reference sequence). V shed 3 bases and J shed 2 bases, with 15 bases lying between them. The CDR3 sequence is 15 residues long.

V is TRBV5-1 and J is TRBJ2-1; D unclear. Germline CDR1 is SGHRS and CDR2 is YFSETQ. Trimming cost V 4 bases and J 8 bases, with 10 bases left between them. The CDR3 has 12 amino acids. The CDR3 bases are TGCGCCAGCAGCCCTAGGAGCGATGAGCAGTTCTTC. Its translation is CASSPRSDEQFF.

This clonotype was seen a few times. In DNA, the CDR3 is TGTGCCAGCAGCTTAGATCCGGGAAATGAGCAGTTCTTC. Protein: CASSLDPGNEQFF. The chain uses TRBV11-2 and TRBJ2-1; the D gene is possibly TRBD2 (5 bases). This CDR3 is built from 13 residues. Germline V lookup: CDR1 SGHAT, CDR2 FQNNGV. V lost 0 bases and J lost 7, with 7 bases in between.

The sample holds a few counts of this clonotype. The J gene is TRBJ2-7, the V gene TRBV7-2; TRBD2 matches 8 bases. Trimming took 5 bases from V and 0 from J; bases not matched to a gene: 12. The CDR3 is made up of 17 amino acids. The germline V gene has CDR1 SGHTA and CDR2 FQGNSA. CDR3: CASSTTPGLGSSYEQYF. CDR3 DNA: TGTGCCAGCAGCACCACGCCGGGACTAGGTAGCTCCTACGAGCAGTACTTC. Full variable domain (outside the CDR3, taken from reference TRBV7-2 and TRBJ2-7): GAGVSQSPSNKVTEKGKDVELRCDPISGHTALYWYRQSLGQGLEFLIYFQGNSAPDKSGLPSDRFSAERTGGSVSTLTIQRTQQEDSAVYLCASSTTPGLGSSYEQYFGPGTRLTVT.

This clonotype was found many times. The chain combines TRBV10-3 with TRBJ1-2, with no clear D. Per germline, CDR1 ENHRY and CDR2 SYGVKD. This CDR3 comprises 15 residues. V lost 5 bases and J lost 5, with 18 bases in between. CDR3 loop: CAISPVLGRRYGYTF. The CDR3 DNA reads as TGTGCCATCAGTCCAGTTCTCGGGAGAAGGTATGGCTACACCTTC.

This chain connects TRBV5-1 to TRBJ2-7, with 7 bases fitting TRBD1. J gave up 7 bases and V 7 bases, and 11 bases lay outside the gene matches. The V gene's germline CDR1 is SGHRS and CDR2 YFSETQ. The CDR3 loop spans 13 amino acids. CDR3 loop: CASQRATGVEQYF. DNA for the CDR3: TGCGCCAGCCAGAGGGCCACAGGGGTTGAGCAGTACTTC.

This clonotype has a handful of counts. In DNA, the CDR3 is TGTGCTAGTGGACTAGCGGGACCCTCCTACAATGAGCAGTTCTTC. Amino acids: CASGLAGPSYNEQFF. V is TRBV12-5 and J is TRBJ2-1, with 10 bases that match TRBD2. Trimming took 6 bases from V and 0 from J; bases not matched to a gene: 2. Germline V CDR1 and CDR2: LGHNT, FRNRAP. CDR3 length equals 15 residues.

The chain employs TRBV4-2 and TRBJ2-2; D gene unclear. The CDR3 spans 12 residues. Trimming left V 3 bases short and J 8 bases short, with 7 bases between. CDR1 and CDR2 (germline): LGHNA, YNFKEQ. CDR3 residues: CASSQSTGELFF. CDR3 nucleotides: TGTGCCAGCAGCCAGTCTACAGGGGAGCTGTTTTTT.

This clonotype was counted between two and nine times. The J gene is TRBJ2-1, the V gene TRBV12-3 or TRBV12-4; 11 nucleotides agree with TRBD2. J lost 12 bases, V lost 6 bases, and 4 bases had no gene match. This CDR3 is built from 12 residues. CDR3 DNA sequence: TGTGCCAGCAGCCCAACTAGCGGGAGGCAGTTCTTC. Translated: CASSPTSGRQFF.

This clonotype appeared a few times. V is TRBV10-3 and J is TRBJ2-7, with D hard to call. Deletions cut 3 bases from V and 6 bases from J, with 12 bases between. CDR1 and CDR2 from the germline V gene are ENHRY and SYGVKD. CDR3 length equals 13 residues. CDR3 coding DNA: TGTGCCATCAGTGACCCGGACGACCGCGAGCAGTACTTC. Its protein product is CAISDPDDREQYF.

The sample holds many counts of this clonotype. The CDR3 loop reads CASSSTPGGTDTQYF. CDR3 nucleotide sequence: TGTGCCAGCAGTTCTACCCCAGGGGGCACAGATACGCAGTATTTT. This rearrangement joins TRBV12-3 or TRBV12-4 to TRBJ2-3, with a possible D match to TRBD1 (6 bases). The CDR3 sequence is 15 residues long. Trimming removed 4 bases at V and 1 base at J, with 12 bases between.

This chain uses TRBV5-1 with TRBJ2-1; D ambiguous. This CDR3 contains 12 residues. V lost 3 bases and J 4 bases, leaving 5 bases between the germline ends. Germline-derived CDR1 and CDR2 are SGHRS and YFSETQ. CDR3 region: CASSSDYNEQFF. Written as DNA, the CDR3 is TGCGCCAGCAGCTCAGATTACAATGAGCAGTTCTTC.

At least ten counts were recorded for this clonotype. V and J are TRBV7-9 and TRBJ2-7; no firm D call. CDR3 length: 13 residues. Germline CDR1 SEHNR, CDR2 FQNEAQ (reference sequence). The germline V and J ends were trimmed by 5 bases and 2 bases, with 10 bases remaining between them. CDR3 nucleotide sequence: TGTGCCAGCAGCCGCGGCCAAGCCTACGAGCAGTACTTC. It codes for CASSRGQAYEQYF.

This clonotype was found a few times. The chain combines TRBV29-1 with TRBJ2-1; TRBD1 might be the D (6 bases). Germline V lookup: CDR1 SQVTM, CDR2 ANQGSEA. The V gene lost 7 bases and the J gene lost 7 bases, with 14 bases spanning the gap. The CDR3 covers 12 residues. In nucleotides, the CDR3 is TGCAGCGCTGGTCTGGGGGCAAATGAGCAGTTCTTC. Amino acids: CSAGLGANEQFF.

This clonotype was seen a handful of times. This CDR3 reads CSAHDRMNTEAFF. CDR3 DNA: TGCAGTGCACATGACAGGATGAACACTGAAGCTTTCTTT. The genes are TRBV20-1 and TRBJ1-1; a weak D match, TRBD1 (6 bases). Trimming left V 6 bases short and J 0 bases short, with 11 bases between. CDR1 is DFQATT and CDR2 is SNEGSKA in the germline V gene (reference sequence). This CDR3 has 13 residues.

The rearrangement uses TRBV12-3 or TRBV12-4 and TRBJ2-6; D possibly matches TRBD1 or TRBD2 (6 bases each). The CDR3 is made up of 17 amino acids. Between the trimmed V and J ends, which lost 3 bases and 0 bases, there was a span of 12 bases. The chain's CDR3 is CASSLGGPYSGANVLTF. The CDR3 DNA is TGTGCCAGCAGTTTGGGGGGCCCCTACTCTGGGGCCAACGTCCTGACTTTC.

In this sample, this clonotype turned up many times. V gene TRBV15 combines with J gene TRBJ2-1, with D possibly being TRBD1 (5 bases). Trimming removed 6 bases at V and 6 bases at J, with 15 bases between. Germline assignment: CDR1 LNHNV and CDR2 YYDKDF (reference sequence). The CDR3 has 14 amino acids. CDR3 DNA: TGTGCCACCAGGGTCAGGGTTACAGTCAATGAGCAGTTCTTC. It yields the protein CATRVRVTVNEQFF.